Shown below are 9 T cell receptor beta chains from a single sample sequenced in a study of T cell changes during pregnancy in multiple sclerosis. TCRdb's table, derived via immunoSEQ multiplex PCR, lists solely in-frame clones and lacks some. Here the sample spans tens of thousands of clones, around 90% being singletons. Sample: CD4+ T cells from peripheral blood mononuclear cells, taken after pregnancy. The receptors stem from a female donor in good health, enrolled as a control in a pregnancy study.

The chain employs TRBV28 and TRBJ2-5, with 7 bases identical to TRBD1. V shed 8 bases and J 4 bases; nucleotides not matched to a gene: 10. There are 14 residues in the CDR3. Per the germline V gene, CDR1 is MDHEN and CDR2 is SYDVKM. The CDR3, as DNA: TGTGCCAGCCTCGACAGGGATAGAGGAGAGACCCAGTACTTC. Encoded protein: CASLDRDRGETQYF.

This clone showed up just a few times. The chain is built from TRBV19 and TRBJ1-2; 8 bases are a match to TRBD1. Germline V CDR1 and CDR2: LNHDA, SQIVND (reference sequence). The CDR3 consists of 15 residues. J was trimmed by 2 bases and V by 10 bases; bases with no gene match: 12. CDR3 DNA: TGTGCCACCTTTAGGGGGGACAGGCCAAACTATGGCTACACCTTC. Protein: CATFRGDRPNYGYTF.

The chain links TRBV7-3 to TRBJ1-2; 7 bases match TRBD1. The CDR3 length is 15 residues. Germline CDR1 and CDR2: SGHTA and FQGTGA. The J segment lost 2 bases and the V segment lost 5 bases, leaving 8 bases of the junction unmatched. CDR3 residues: CASSLQGGGNYGYTF. CDR3 nucleotide sequence: TGTGCCAGCAGCCTCCAGGGGGGAGGCAACTATGGCTACACCTTC.

This rearrangement joins TRBV2 to TRBJ2-1; weak D call: TRBD1 (6 bases). There are 15 residues in the CDR3. The ends were cut back, 6 bases at V and 0 bases at J, with 12 bases in the middle. Germline CDR1 is SNHLY and CDR2 is FYNNEI. This CDR3 is CASRIDRLSYNEQFF. The CDR3 region has the DNA TGTGCCAGCAGGATTGACAGGCTCTCCTACAATGAGCAGTTCTTC.

J is TRBJ1-2 and V is TRBV9, with TRBD1 matching over 8 bases. V lost 3 bases to trimming and J lost 5 bases; unmatched junction nucleotides: 3. The germline CDR1 and CDR2 sequences are SGDLS and YYNGEE. This CDR3 has 13 residues. The CDR3 nucleotides read TGTGCCAGCAGCGAAGGGACAGGATATGGCTACACCTTC. This translates into CASSEGTGYGYTF.

The J gene is TRBJ2-1, the V gene TRBV11-3; D possibly corresponds to TRBD1 (6 bases). Per germline, CDR1 SGHNT and CDR2 YENEEA. The CDR3 runs 15 residues. V was pared by 0 bases and J by 8 bases, with 14 bases between. CDR3 residues: CASSLEGASGDEQFF. CDR3 bases: TGTGCCAGCAGCTTAGAGGGGGCCTCTGGGGATGAGCAGTTCTTC.

V gene TRBV7-2 combines with J gene TRBJ2-3; 7 nucleotides agree with TRBD2. J lost 1 base, V lost 5 bases, and 12 bases had no gene match. The CDR3 consists of 17 residues. Germline assignment: CDR1 SGHTA and CDR2 FQGNSA. CDR3 DNA: TGTGCCAGCAGCCTACGCCGCTCGGGGAGGGGCACAGATACGCAGTATTTT. It yields the protein CASSLRRSGRGTDTQYF.

The chain is built from TRBV25-1 and TRBJ2-7, with 7 bases that match TRBD2. V shed 4 bases, J shed 3 bases, and the junction held 18 bases outside the gene matches. Germline V gives CDR1 MGHDK, CDR2 SYGVNS. This CDR3 is built from 18 residues. In nucleotides, the CDR3 is TGTGCCAGCAGTGCAAAGGGAGGGGCGTCATCGCTGGGCTACGAGCAGTACTTC. Its protein is CASSAKGGASSLGYEQYF.

The chain links TRBV6-5 to TRBJ2-2; tentative D call: TRBD2 (5 bases). Trimming cost V 6 bases and J 4 bases, with 12 bases left between them. CDR3 length: 14 amino acids. CDR1 and CDR2 from the germline V gene are MNHEY and SVGAGI. CDR3: CASSRFRGTGELFF. As DNA, the CDR3 is TGTGCCAGCAGCAGGTTCCGGGGCACCGGGGAGCTGTTTTTT.